The 27 T cell receptor beta chains given below trace back to one sample, sequenced in a study of metastatic and nonmetastatic thyroid tumors. There were no patients who had received any treatment before thyroid surgery. TCRdb re-processed the PCR reads through MiXCR. The table has roughly 44,000 clones, 20% to 30% seen once. The sample taken for sequencing was tumor tissue. The receptors come from a female donor with papillary thyroid cancer or a benign thyroid nodule (not recorded which). Some clones in this sample may be carry-over from other donors' samples.

This clone was seen at least ten times. This chain links TRBV15 with TRBJ2-6; D perhaps matches TRBD1 (6 bases). Germline V CDR1 and CDR2: LNHNV, YYDKDF (reference sequence). There are 21 residues in the CDR3. V was cut by 0 bases and J by 0 bases, with 21 bases left in between. The CDR3 nucleotides read TGTGCCACCAGCAGAGATTTTCGCCTACAGGGAACTCTCTCTGGGGCCAACGTCCTGACTTTC. It codes for CATSRDFRLQGTLSGANVLTF.

This clone came up many times. The chain combines TRBV11-3 with TRBJ2-3; D might be TRBD1 or TRBD2, each matching 6 bases. The V gene lost 5 bases and the J gene lost 2 bases, with 14 bases spanning the gap. The length of the CDR3 is 15 residues. Per germline, CDR1 SGHNT and CDR2 YENEEA. The CDR3: CASSPGGSVTDTQYF. The CDR3 nucleotides read TGTGCCAGCAGCCCCGGGGGCAGCGTCACAGATACGCAGTATTTT.

Comments on this clone: The junction differs from germline at one of its ends, possibly a read error. The chain carries TRBV6-6 and TRBJ2-1, with TRBD2 matching over 14 bases. The CDR3 totals 20 residues. Germline CDR1 is MNHNY and CDR2 is SVGAGI (reference sequence). CDR3 loop: CASSYSRRLAGGPSDNEQFF. In nucleotides, the CDR3 is TGTGCCAGCAGTTACTCCCGTAGACTAGCGGGAGGGCCCTCCGACAATGAGCAGTTCTTC.

This sequence joins TRBV11-2 and TRBJ2-1, with 7 nucleotides matching TRBD1. This CDR3 region has 18 residues. The germline gives CDR1 SGHAT, CDR2 FQNNGV. The J segment lost 0 bases and the V segment lost 3 bases, leaving 11 bases of the junction unmatched. The CDR3 is CASSFRGGPVSSYNEQFF. DNA for the CDR3: TGTGCCAGCAGCTTTCGAGGGGGCCCGGTGAGCTCCTACAATGAGCAGTTCTTC.

The J gene is TRBJ2-3, the V gene TRBV6-1; 7 positions agree with TRBD1. The junction had 6 bases not matched to a gene; V was cut back by 7 bases and J by 2 bases. The germline V gene has CDR1 MNHNS and CDR2 SASEGT. CDR3 length equals 14 residues. This CDR3 reads CASTPDRITDTQYF. The CDR3 coding sequence is TGTGCCAGCACCCCGGACAGGATCACAGATACGCAGTATTTT.

This clone was seen a handful of times. The CDR3 DNA sequence: TGTGCCAGCAGAAAGGGACTTGGTTCCTCAGATACGCAGTATTTT. Translated, it gives CASRKGLGSSDTQYF. The J gene is TRBJ2-3, the V gene TRBV6-1; tentative D call: TRBD2 (6 bases). In germline, CDR1 is MNHNS, CDR2 SASEGT. V lost 6 bases to trimming and J lost 4 bases, with 17 bases between them. The CDR3 contains 15 residues.

This sequence joins TRBV5-1 and TRBJ1-4; maybe TRBD1 (6 bases). CDR1 SGHRS and CDR2 YFSETQ come from the germline V gene. The ends were cut back, 0 bases at V and 7 bases at J, with 13 bases in the middle. The CDR3 has 15 amino acids. The CDR3 sequence: CASSLAPQGSEKLFF. The CDR3 region has the DNA TGCGCCAGCAGCTTGGCCCCCCAGGGGAGTGAAAAACTGTTTTTT.

There are many counts of this clone. The chain recombines TRBV7-6 with TRBJ1-4; D is possibly TRBD1 (5 bases). V dropped 4 bases and J dropped 7 bases, with 13 bases sitting between them. CDR1 and CDR2 from the germline V gene are SGHVS and FNYEAQ. The CDR3 has 14 amino acids. In DNA form, the CDR3 reads TGTGCCAGCAGCTCCGGGCAGGGCGCTGAAAAACTGTTTTTT. Translated: CASSSGQGAEKLFF.

A few counts support this clone. A single base separates this from a much larger clone, so it may be a read error. The chain recombines TRBV5-7 with TRBJ2-1; D possibly matches TRBD1 or TRBD2 (6 bases each). TRBV5-7 is an ORF, and what it does is uncertain. The CDR3 has 16 amino acids. The germline V and J ends were trimmed by 6 bases and 7 bases, with 23 bases remaining between them. The DNA of the CDR3 is TGTGCCAGCACCAAAACGGAGGGGGGCCGACGGAATGAGCAGTTCTTC. It encodes CASTKTEGGRRNEQFF.

This clone was counted a single time. This chain links TRBV2 with TRBJ2-7; a possible D gene is TRBD1 (6 bases). The CDR3 has 17 amino acids. Germline V gene data show CDR1 as SNHLY and CDR2 as FYNNEI. Trimming shortened V by 2 bases and J by 0 bases, and 17 bases separated the two germline ends. This CDR3 reads CASSEPDTGRVSYEQYF. The CDR3 nucleotides read TGTGCCAGCAGTGAACCCGATACAGGGAGAGTCTCCTACGAGCAGTACTTC.

The chain joins TRBV7-2 to TRBJ2-3; D uncertain. The CDR3 runs to 15 residues. Germline values: CDR1 SGHTA, CDR2 FQGNSA. The V end lost 2 bases, the J end lost 1 base, and 10 bases lay between the germline ends. The CDR3 DNA follows: TGTGCCAGCAGCTTACGCCTAGTAGGCACAGATACGCAGTATTTT. It is translated as CASSLRLVGTDTQYF.

This clone occurred many times. The chain couples TRBV7-3 to TRBJ1-2, with 7 bases aligning to TRBD1. V lost 5 bases, J lost 2 bases, and 8 bases stayed unmatched. This CDR3 has 15 amino acids. CDR1 SGHTA and CDR2 FQGTGA come from the germline V gene. The CDR3 bases are TGTGCCAGCAGCATTCGGGACAGCTCCAACTATGGCTACACCTTC. It translates to CASSIRDSSNYGYTF.

This clone was seen ten or more times. V is TRBV3-1 and J is TRBJ2-7; possibly TRBD2 for D (5 bases). Germline lookup yields CDR1 LGHDT and CDR2 YNNKEL (reference sequence). This CDR3 contains 13 residues. Trimming removed 6 bases from V and 6 bases from J, with 15 bases in between. The CDR3 region is CASSPTPSSEQYF. The CDR3 DNA follows: TGTGCCAGCAGTCCAACCCCTAGCTCCGAGCAGTACTTC.

This chain joins TRBV7-3 and TRBJ2-1; 11 bases align to TRBD2. The CDR3 length is 15 residues. The J segment lost 2 bases and the V segment lost 5 bases, leaving 2 bases of the junction unmatched. Germline assignment: CDR1 SGHTA and CDR2 FQGTGA. The CDR3 loop is CASSLLAGAYNEQFF. The CDR3 DNA sequence: TGTGCCAGCAGCCTACTAGCGGGAGCCTACAATGAGCAGTTCTTC.

The chain combines TRBV20-1 with TRBJ2-7, with 7 positions matching TRBD1. Germline V lookup: CDR1 DFQATT, CDR2 SNEGSKA (reference sequence). There are 13 residues in the CDR3. With 8 bases clipped from V and 2 bases from J, the junction kept 9 bases outside the gene matches. CDR3 residues: CSSSGTEPYEQYF. In DNA, the CDR3 is TGCAGTTCATCCGGGACAGAGCCCTACGAGCAGTACTTC.

This clone turned up a few times. J is TRBJ2-1 and V is TRBV2; a possible D gene is TRBD1 (6 bases). This CDR3 is built from 12 residues. V dropped 10 bases and J dropped 6 bases, with 13 bases sitting between them. In germline, CDR1 is SNHLY, CDR2 FYNNEI. Here the CDR3 DNA reads TGTGCCACTCACAGGGTGGGCAATGAGCAGTTCTTC. Translation: CATHRVGNEQFF.

The CDR3 DNA sequence: TGTGCCAGCAGTTCACTTCGCAATCAGCCCCAGCATTTT. It yields the protein CASSSLRNQPQHF. J is TRBJ1-5 and V is TRBV6-2 or TRBV6-3; no reliable D call. The CDR3 has 13 residues. V lost 4 bases, J lost 2 bases, and 6 bases lay in between. Germline V CDR1 and CDR2: MNHEY, SVGEGT.

CDR3 sequence: CSAQGAAQETQYF. The CDR3 DNA is TGCAGTGCCCAAGGGGCAGCCCAAGAGACCCAGTACTTC. The genes are TRBV20-1 and TRBJ2-5; possibly TRBD1 for D (5 bases). The CDR3 contains 13 residues. Germline loops: CDR1 DFQATT, CDR2 SNEGSKA (reference sequence). Deletions cut 6 bases from V and 1 base from J, with 12 bases between.

This clone was detected ten times or more. V and J are TRBV27 and TRBJ1-2; TRBD1 is a possible D gene (6 bases). Trimming shortened V by 6 bases and J by 5 bases, and 16 bases separated the two germline ends. Germline values: CDR1 MNHEY, CDR2 SMNVEV (reference sequence). There are 14 residues in the CDR3. The CDR3: CASREQGGAYGYTF. For the CDR3, the DNA is TGTGCCAGCAGGGAACAGGGTGGGGCTTATGGCTACACCTTC.

The chain couples TRBV11-2 to TRBJ2-7, with D perhaps TRBD2 (6 bases). Germline V gives CDR1 SGHAT, CDR2 FQNNGV. The CDR3 sequence is 17 residues long. Trimming cost V 4 bases and J 4 bases, with 23 bases left between them. The CDR3 DNA sequence: TGTGCCAGCAGCTCTCAAGCCGGGACTGGGGGAATTTACGAGCAGTACTTC. Protein product: CASSSQAGTGGIYEQYF.

The genes are TRBV7-9 and TRBJ2-7; 7 bases are shared with TRBD1. Trimming cost V 2 bases and J 9 bases; bases outside gene matches: 1. Germline V gene lookup returns CDR1 SEHNR and CDR2 FQNEAQ (reference sequence). The CDR3 consists of 11 residues. The CDR3 nucleotides read TGTGCCAGCAGCTTACGGGACAGGCAGTACTTC. This encodes CASSLRDRQYF.

The chain employs TRBV6-1 and TRBJ1-2; 7 bases align to TRBD1. The ends lost 8 bases at V and 5 bases at J; junction bases unmatched: 11. The CDR3 consists of 14 residues. From germline, CDR1 is MNHNS and CDR2 SASEGT. CDR3 protein: CASWQGAGGYGYTF. The DNA of the CDR3 is TGTGCCAGCTGGCAAGGGGCAGGGGGATATGGCTACACCTTC.

The table lists this clone with many counts. DNA for the CDR3: TGTGCCGGACGGGACCAATCTAACTATGGCTACACCTTC. Translated: CAGRDQSNYGYTF. The chain combines TRBV10-3 with TRBJ1-2; tentative D call: TRBD1 (5 bases). The germline CDR1 and CDR2 sequences are ENHRY and SYGVKD. The V end lost 11 bases, the J end lost 0 bases, and 13 bases lay between the germline ends. The CDR3 is 13 residues long.

This clone appeared a few times. The chain uses TRBV20-1 and TRBJ2-7, with 9 nucleotides matching TRBD1. The V segment lost 3 bases and the J segment 2 bases; nucleotides outside the gene matches: 11. The length of the CDR3 is 16 residues. Germline assignment: CDR1 DFQATT and CDR2 SNEGSKA (reference sequence). The CDR3, as DNA: TGCAGTGCTAGGCGAACCCCGGGACAGGGAGCCTACGAGCAGTACTTC. Its translation is CSARRTPGQGAYEQYF.

Concerning this clone: The junction and the germline gene differ at one end; a read error may be behind it. The chain employs TRBV11-1 and TRBJ2-2, with 8 bases aligning to TRBD1. Germline V gives CDR1 SGHAT, CDR2 FQDESV (reference sequence). This CDR3 region has 16 residues. In DNA form, the CDR3 reads TGTGCCAGCAGGTCTGGACAGGGCAGGAGCACCGGTGAGCTGTTTTTT. Amino acids: CASRSGQGRSTGELFF. The variable domain in full, with the rest retrieved from reference TRBV11-1 and TRBJ2-2, is EAEVAQSPRYKITEKSQAVAFWCDPISGHATLYWYRQILGQGPELLVQFQDESVVDDSQLPKDRFSAERLKGVDSTLKIQPAELGDSAMYLCASRSGQGRSTGELFFGEGSRLTVL.

The chain links TRBV28 to TRBJ1-6; a possible D gene is TRBD1 (5 bases). This CDR3 region has 15 residues. Germline CDR1 and CDR2: MDHEN and SYDVKM. Trimming shortened V by 9 bases and J by 8 bases, and 20 bases separated the two germline ends. This CDR3 is CASSPSSWGDSPLHF. The CDR3 region has the DNA TGTGCCAGTAGTCCCTCCAGCTGGGGGGATTCACCCCTCCACTTT.

This clone was observed a single time. The V gene is TRBV11-2, the J gene TRBJ2-2; D might be TRBD1 or TRBD2, each matching 5 bases. Germline CDR1 is SGHAT and CDR2 is FQNNGV. Trimming took 4 bases from V and 4 from J, leaving 10 bases between them. This CDR3 comprises 14 residues. The CDR3 region has the DNA TGTGCCAGCAGCTGGGGACGGGCCACCGGGGAGCTGTTTTTT. This codes for CASSWGRATGELFF.